The 14 T cell receptor beta chains reported below all come from one sample, sequenced in a study of T cells after yellow fever vaccination. TCRdb recomputed calls from the 5' RACE reads with MiXCR, one row per CDR3 protein. Among some 110,000 distinct CDR3 sequences listed, 7.2% were seen once. The specimen was CD4+ T cells sorted from PBMCs, collected 45 days after the first yellow fever vaccination. The receptors stem from a man in his late teens or twenties who received the YFV17D yellow fever vaccine.

Regarding this clonotype: A read error may explain this, as a much larger clone is one base away. The chain recombines TRBV29-1 with TRBJ2-5, with D possibly TRBD1 on 5 matching bases. CDR3 size: 14 residues. Germline CDR1 SQVTM, CDR2 ANQGSEA. CDR3 residues: CRVPPLQGRETQYF. CDR3 in DNA: TGCAGAGTTCCTCCCCTTCAGGGTAGGGAGACCCAGTACTTC.

The chain couples TRBV7-2 to TRBJ1-4; 8 bases match TRBD1. V gave up 1 base and J gave up 4 bases; unmatched junction bases: 5. Germline CDR1 and CDR2: SGHTA and FQGNSA. The CDR3 contains 16 residues. The CDR3 sequence: CASSLGDRGGNEKLFF. Written as DNA, the CDR3 is TGTGCCAGCAGCTTAGGAGACAGGGGCGGTAATGAAAAACTGTTTTTT.

There are many counts of this clonotype. The chain is built from TRBV29-1 and TRBJ2-3, with 11 bases identical to TRBD2. CDR3 length: 14 amino acids. J gave up 5 bases and V 8 bases, and 9 bases lay outside the gene matches. Germline V gene lookup returns CDR1 SQVTM and CDR2 ANQGSEA. DNA of the CDR3: TGCAGCACTGGGACTAGCGGAATAATAGATACGCAGTATTTT. Translated, it gives CSTGTSGIIDTQYF.

This clonotype was observed at least ten times. This sequence joins TRBV5-1 and TRBJ2-2, with D tentatively TRBD1 (5 bases). In germline, CDR1 is SGHRS, CDR2 YFSETQ. V lost 3 bases and J 4 bases, leaving 13 bases between the germline ends. The CDR3 has 15 residues. The CDR3 sequence is CASSSQGLGTGELFF. The CDR3 bases are TGCGCCAGCAGCTCGCAGGGTCTTGGCACCGGGGAGCTGTTTTTT.

Regarding this clonotype: A much bigger clone sits one base away, suggesting this may be a read error. The chain employs TRBV14 and TRBJ2-3, with 7 bases aligning to TRBD2. Per the germline V gene, CDR1 is SGHDN and CDR2 is FVKESK. Trimming at V came to 2 bases and at J to 2 bases, leaving 7 bases not matched to a gene. CDR3 size: 16 residues. CDR3 region: CASSQWASGDTDTQYF. The CDR3 bases are TGTGCCAGCAGCCAATGGGCTAGCGGTGACACAGATACGCAGTATTTT.

This clonotype was counted ten times or more. The chain uses TRBV5-1 and TRBJ2-5; 9 bases match TRBD2. Unmatched junction bases numbered 6, after V lost 2 bases and J lost 1 base. The CDR3 has 16 amino acids. Germline V gives CDR1 SGHRS, CDR2 YFSETQ. As DNA, the CDR3 is TGCGCCAGCAGCTTAAGGACTAGCGTCTTCCAAGAGACCCAGTACTTC. This sequence encodes CASSLRTSVFQETQYF.

This clonotype has at least ten counts. The chain's CDR3 is CASSGSSGTDTQYF. In DNA, the CDR3 is TGTGCCAGTAGCGGGTCTAGCGGCACAGATACGCAGTATTTT. The chain combines TRBV19 with TRBJ2-3; tentative D call: TRBD2 (6 bases). The V and J ends lost 6 bases and 1 base respectively, with 11 bases between them. This CDR3 has 14 amino acids. Germline CDR1 and CDR2: LNHDA and SQIVND (reference sequence).

This clonotype occurred a few times. The chain carries TRBV9 and TRBJ2-1; D gene unclear. Trimming pared 1 base from V and 8 bases from J, leaving 13 bases between. CDR1 SGDLS and CDR2 YYNGEE come from the germline V gene. CDR3 length equals 14 residues. Here the CDR3 reads CASSVNAVGYEQFF. CDR3 nucleotides: TGTGCCAGCAGCGTAAATGCCGTGGGGTATGAGCAGTTCTTC.

In this sample, this clonotype turned up many times. The J gene is TRBJ1-5, the V gene TRBV20-1, with unresolved D. V was trimmed by 4 bases and J by 4 bases, leaving 11 bases between them. CDR3 length: 13 residues. Germline CDR1 reads DFQATT; CDR2 reads SNEGSKA (reference sequence). The CDR3 coding sequence is TGCAGTGCTATCCAGCTGGTAAATCAGCCCCAGCATTTT. Translated, it gives CSAIQLVNQPQHF.

This clonotype has a count of ten or more. V usage is TRBV4-3 and J usage is TRBJ1-2, with 7 positions matching TRBD1. The CDR3 extends over 15 amino acids. V gave up 2 bases and J gave up 5 bases; unmatched junction bases: 8. Germline CDR1 is LGHNA and CDR2 is YSLEER. The CDR3 DNA reads as TGCGCCAGCAGCCAAAGGACACAGGGGAGATATGGCTACACCTTC. Translated, it gives CASSQRTQGRYGYTF.

This clonotype was picked up many times. This chain uses TRBV5-1 with TRBJ2-7; perhaps TRBD1 as D (6 bases). V lost 2 bases and J 1 base, leaving 7 bases between the germline ends. From germline, CDR1 is SGHRS and CDR2 YFSETQ. The CDR3 is 13 residues long. The CDR3 loop reads CASSLQGSYEQYF. The CDR3 DNA reads as TGCGCCAGCAGCTTACAGGGATCCTACGAGCAGTACTTC.

This clonotype was recorded at least ten times. The chain links TRBV20-1 to TRBJ2-3, with TRBD2 identical over 8 bases. The V and J ends lost 4 bases and 0 bases, in that order; junction bases with no gene match: 0. This CDR3 has 13 residues. Germline-derived CDR1 and CDR2 are DFQATT and SNEGSKA (reference sequence). The CDR3 protein is CSAKRGSTDTQYF. As DNA, the CDR3 is TGCAGTGCTAAGCGGGGGAGCACAGATACGCAGTATTTT.

This clonotype came up many times. The rearrangement uses TRBV9 and TRBJ2-5, with D possibly matching TRBD1 (6 bases). CDR1 is SGDLS, CDR2 YYNGEE, per germline. CDR3 size: 13 residues. V gave up 4 bases and J gave up 1 base, with 8 bases separating them. CDR3 in amino acids: CASSLGAQETQYF. The CDR3 DNA sequence: TGTGCCAGCAGCTTGGGGGCCCAAGAGACCCAGTACTTC.

This clonotype was observed at least ten times. This chain joins TRBV7-3 and TRBJ1-2; TRBD1 agrees at 12 bases. The CDR3 is made up of 16 amino acids. V shed 2 bases and J 7 bases; nucleotides not matched to a gene: 8. Germline V gene data show CDR1 as SGHTA and CDR2 as FQGTGA. This CDR3 is CASSLGGTGGYRGYTF. The DNA for the CDR3 is TGTGCCAGCAGCTTAGGCGGGACAGGGGGCTATCGTGGCTACACCTTC.